This entry is about one T cell receptor beta chain. Its antigen is as yet unknown. The sample belongs to a study of cytomegalovirus exposure and HLA in healthy donors. General observations from the study: It was reportedly the case that the classifier diagnosed cytomegalovirus status with high specificity and sensitivity. The study recorded 160 or so TCR beta chains that were cytomegalovirus-associated.

The length of the CDR3 is 14 residues. Germline CDR1 and CDR2: MNHNS and SASEGT. Germline trimming cut 6 bases from V and 2 bases from J; bases unmatched to any gene: 5. PCR was performed using 60 Vbeta and 13 Jbeta primers. In the source study's methods: Later reanalysis found around 74 million unique TCR beta chains, approximately 11 million of them shared. Produced via immunoSEQ multiplex PCR; TCRdb's table is partial and in-frame only. That table supplies the V and J calls and clone size; D and trimming were determined from the DNA. The table records about 25,000 clones, around 70% of them present only once.

Sequenced sample: PBMCs. The sequence derives from a woman aged 50 to 60 in good health and CMV-seronegative. The chain uses TRBV6-1 and TRBJ2-7; 9 bases match TRBD1. The CDR3 bases are TGTGCCAGCAGAGGACAGGGGCCAACCTACGAGCAGTACTTC. As protein: CASRGQGPTYEQYF.